This entry is about one T cell receptor (beta chain). What it binds is unknown. Receiving focal radiation plus CTLA-4 blockade with ipilimumab were patients who had chemo-refractory metastatic non-small-cell lung cancer. These data originate in a study of radiotherapy plus CTLA-4 blockade in lung cancer. Study information: Objective responses occurred in roughly 20% of patients; over 30% had disease control.

General observations from the study: Tumor-origin TCR clones grew in blood after radiotherapy plus ipilimumab. Reportedly, early blood T cell clone dynamics best predicted response, with interferon-beta.

TCRdb keeps only in-frame clones here, not all; method: immunoSEQ multiplex PCR. Seen here are some 110,000 clones, about 80% observed once, and the top ten hold about 3.5%. Sequencing used peripheral blood, obtained from a patient treated with radiotherapy plus ipilimumab. This TCR came from a human donor with non-small cell lung cancer that progressed on radiotherapy plus ipilimumab. Some clones in this sample may be carry-over from other donors' samples.

CDR3 amino acids: CASSQDRGLEKLFF. In DNA form, the CDR3 reads TGTGCCAGCTCGCAGGACAGGGGGCTTGAAAAACTGTTTTTT. The V and J genes are TRBV18 and TRBJ1-4; 11 nucleotides align to TRBD1. CDR3 size: 14 residues. The junction had 4 bases not matched to a gene; V was cut back by 6 bases and J by 7 bases. Per germline, CDR1 KGHSH and CDR2 LQKENI.